This section outlines one T cell receptor (beta chain) sequence together with its context. Antigen: not known. This record belongs to a study of shared clonotypes between healthy human individuals. On the study more broadly: Three plates were used per donor for CD4 naive, three for CD4 memory, two for CD8 naive and one for CD8 memory. Study results and limitations: Between a handful of donors, naive CD4 clonotypes were shared at a level of about 5%.

This CDR3 comprises 14 residues. The germline CDR1 and CDR2 sequences are SEHNR and FQNEAQ (reference sequence). The V end lost 3 bases, the J end lost 4 bases, and 13 bases lay between the germline ends. Libraries were prepared by immunoSEQ multiplex PCR; TCRdb keeps only in-frame clonotypes and omits some of them. The data contain more than 2,000,000 clones, approximately 92% of them singletons. Input material: naive CD4+ T cells sorted from blood. The subset here: CD45RA+ positively selected. This receptor was identified in a man between 18 and 35 years old in good health. This chain connects TRBV7-9 to TRBJ2-7; D not resolved. The CDR3: CASSFFQNGYEQYF. In DNA, the CDR3 is TGTGCCAGCAGCTTCTTCCAGAATGGGTACGAGCAGTACTTC.